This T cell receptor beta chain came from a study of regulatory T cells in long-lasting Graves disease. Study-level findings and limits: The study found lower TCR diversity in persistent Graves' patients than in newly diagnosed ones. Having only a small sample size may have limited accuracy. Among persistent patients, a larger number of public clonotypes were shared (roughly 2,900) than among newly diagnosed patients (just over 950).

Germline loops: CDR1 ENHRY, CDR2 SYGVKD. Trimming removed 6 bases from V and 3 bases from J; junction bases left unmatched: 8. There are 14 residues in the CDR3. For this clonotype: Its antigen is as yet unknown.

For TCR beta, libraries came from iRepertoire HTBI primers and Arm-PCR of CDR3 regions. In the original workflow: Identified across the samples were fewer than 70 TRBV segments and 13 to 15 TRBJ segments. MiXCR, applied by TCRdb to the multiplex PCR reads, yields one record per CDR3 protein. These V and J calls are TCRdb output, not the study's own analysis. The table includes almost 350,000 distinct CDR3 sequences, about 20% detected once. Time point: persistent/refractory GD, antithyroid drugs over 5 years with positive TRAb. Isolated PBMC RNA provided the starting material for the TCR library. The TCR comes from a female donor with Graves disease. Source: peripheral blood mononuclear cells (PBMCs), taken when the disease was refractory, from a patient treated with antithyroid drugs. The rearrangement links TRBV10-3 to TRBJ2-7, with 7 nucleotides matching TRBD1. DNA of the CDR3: TGTGCCATCAGGAAACCGACAGGGCTCTACGAGCAGTACTTC. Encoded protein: CAIRKPTGLYEQYF.